The entry below gives a single T cell receptor beta chain sequence along with its context. Its matching antigen is unknown. Germline trimming cut 6 bases from V and 3 bases from J; bases unmatched to any gene: 10. The CDR3 has 17 residues. Germline CDR1 is MDHEN and CDR2 is SYDVKM. The assay was immunoSEQ multiplex PCR, and TCRdb's table has in-frame clones only and misses some. Among approximately 80,000 clones listed, about nine tenths were seen once. These data belong to a study of OX40 agonist ivuxolimab in advanced cancers. Study summary: Each dose-escalation patient presented with hepatocellular carcinoma, melanoma, renal cell or head and neck cancer. The group had a mean age of around 60 years, ranged from roughly 23 to 79, and was roughly 80% male. Three individuals attained partial responses, comprising one hepatocellular carcinoma case and two cutaneous melanoma cases.

Broader study findings: Some of the lowest clonal expansion was seen in partial responders at 0.1-3.0 mg/kg.

This specimen was CD4+ or CD8+ T cells sorted from blood, taken in a trial of the OX40 agonist ivuxolimab. This rearrangement joins TRBV28 to TRBJ2-5, with 13 bases that match TRBD2. This receptor was identified in an adult with an advanced solid tumor such as melanoma, head and neck, liver or kidney cancer. This CDR3 reads CASSTTGGTSGKETQYF. CDR3 nucleotides: TGTGCCAGCAGCACCACCGGCGGGACTAGCGGGAAAGAGACCCAGTACTTC. The entire variable domain, with the rest obtained from reference TRBV28 and TRBJ2-5, is as follows: DVKVTQSSRYLVKRTGEKVFLECVQDMDHENMFWYRQDPGLGLRLIYFSYDVKMKEKGDIPEGYSVSREKKERFSLILESASTNQTSMYLCASSTTGGTSGKETQYFGPGTRLLVL.